This section outlines one TCR beta chain sequence together with its context. The clone's antigen remains unknown. It has no much larger one-base neighbor in the sample; base qualities were not kept. Its CDR3 holds 17 amino acids, cysteine through phenylalanine. Only CDR3 DNA is held: 51 bases, read in frame from base 1. Relative to germline, V is missing 3 bases and J is missing 0 bases, with 6 bases of the junction outside any gene match. The germline V gene provides CDR1 SGHTA and CDR2 FQGNSA. These data are taken from a study of sequential checkpoint blockade in melanoma (dated by TCRdb to the late 2010s). Regarding the research as a whole: In a 1:1 randomization, patients received either first-line nivolumab then ipilimumab (arm A) or ipilimumab then nivolumab (arm B). Both trial sequences were followed by maintenance nivolumab.

The immunoSEQ Assay was used to immunosequence TCRbeta CDR3 regions from genomic DNA. Genomic DNA was amplified by bias-controlled multiplex PCR before high-throughput sequencing. In the source study's methods: To quantify the absolute abundance of each unique TCRbeta CDR3 region, the sequences were collapsed and filtered. Clonality was defined as 1 minus Pielou's evenness and was calculated using productive rearrangements only. A previously published method was used to identify clones whose frequencies were significantly greater in on-treatment samples than in baseline samples. As stored in TCRdb, this immuneACCESS dataset retains in-frame rearrangements with V and J assigned. A fraction of the clones does not appear; measured against another copy, unresolved V genes explain less than half of the discrepancy, and the remainder lacks a known reason. That table gives V, J and clone size, and the DNA gave D and trimming. Across this sample there are under 40,000 clones, with around nine tenths seen only once. The leading ten clones occupy roughly 20% of the sample.

General study outcomes and caveats: The response-prediction model combining TCR metrics and mutation burden needs validation in larger, independent patient cohorts.

The sample's treatment or condition label, decoded: randomized to nivolumab then ipilimumab (arm A) or the reverse (arm B). None of the patients in the trial had previously been given DNA-damaging chemotherapy. Live CD3+CD8+ cells negative for CD19 and CD56 were sorted from thawed PBMCs on a FACS Aria II flow cytometer. Samples were obtained from patients with melanoma enrolled in CheckMate 064, a randomized, open-label phase II trial of sequential checkpoint blockade. Peripheral blood mononuclear cells were collected by leukapheresis, purified with Ficoll-Paque, and frozen in human serum with roughly 10% DMSO. Immediately after sorting, the purity of the sorted blood CD3+CD8+ cells was confirmed to be >98%, and DNA was then extracted.

The chain links TRBV7-2 with TRBJ2-5; a stretch of 11 junction bases matches TRBD2. Source: CD8+ T cells sorted from blood (inferred from file names), taken from a patient given nivolumab and ipilimumab in sequence. The sequence derives from a human donor with melanoma. For the CDR3, the sequence is CASSFSLAGEYQETQYF. The bases read TGTGCCAGCAGCTTCTCACTAGCGGGAGAGTACCAAGAGACCCAGTACTTC. With the portions outside the CDR3 filled from the reference TRBV7-2 and TRBJ2-5 genes, the complete variable region becomes GAGVSQSPSNKVTEKGKDVELRCDPISGHTALYWYRQSLGQGLEFLIYFQGNSAPDKSGLPSDRFSAERTGGSVSTLTIQRTQQEDSAVYLCASSFSLAGEYQETQYFGPGTRLLVL.